The sequence of this T cell receptor (beta chain) was determined in a study of read filtering for tumor transcriptome and immune sequencing. Study results and limitations: Compared with RNA-seq, IR-seq gave much higher clonotype depth and reliability.

CDR3 length: 16 residues. Per the germline V gene, CDR1 is SGHRS and CDR2 is YFSETQ. V trimming: 4 bases; J trimming: 0 bases; junction bases outside the gene matches: 5. From around 0.4 ug of RNA, a library with molecular barcoded alpha/delta and beta/gamma adaptors was made. TCRdb called the reads again in MiXCR, with one record for every CDR3 protein. The table records 130,000 or so distinct CDR3 sequences, around 14% of them present only once. Sampling of bone marrow took place during active disease in every patient. Concerning this clonotype itself: Its cognate antigen is unknown.

The receptor comes from a donor at least 40 years old with multiple myeloma. Material: a population of CD138-negative cells sorted from bone marrow. The chain uses TRBV5-1 and TRBJ2-1; 9 positions match TRBD1. The CDR3 loop reads CASSPGTGHSYNEQFF. In DNA, the CDR3 is TGCGCCAGCAGCCCCGGGACAGGGCACTCCTACAATGAGCAGTTCTTC. Full variable domain (missing parts from reference TRBV5-1 and TRBJ2-1): KAGVTQTPRYLIKTRGQQVTLSCSPISGHRSVSWYQQTPGQGLQFLFEYFSETQRNKGNFPGRFSGRQFSNSRSEMNVSTLELGDSALYLCASSPGTGHSYNEQFFGPGTRLTVL.